These 10 T cell receptor beta chains were sequenced from one sample in a study of T cell responses to AZD1222 COVID-19 vaccine. Using immunoSEQ multiplex PCR, the repertoire was profiled, and TCRdb retains in-frame clones only, with some absent. The sample has about 85,000 clones; approximately 83% are singletons. Sequencing was performed on peripheral blood, taken on day 0 of AZD1222 vaccination. The receptors originated from an adult in good health.

The chain recombines TRBV28 with TRBJ1-5; the D gene is possibly TRBD1 (6 bases). Germline V gene data show CDR1 as MDHEN and CDR2 as SYDVKM. The CDR3 has 15 amino acids. V dropped 7 bases and J dropped 5 bases, with 18 bases sitting between them. The CDR3 loop is CASTQLSQGDQPQHF. The DNA for the CDR3 is TGTGCCAGCACTCAGCTATCACAGGGCGATCAGCCCCAGCATTTT.

The chain combines TRBV11-3 with TRBJ2-7, with 10 bases matching TRBD2. With V trimmed by 3 bases and J by 5 bases, 10 bases remained unmatched. The CDR3 length is 16 residues. Germline V CDR1 and CDR2: SGHNT, YENEEA. CDR3 nucleotides: TGTGCCAGCAGCTTTGGGGCTAGCGGGAGTCAAAACGAGCAGTACTTC. Translated: CASSFGASGSQNEQYF.

CDR3 DNA sequence: TGTGCCAGCAGCGCACCGGGACGGGTCATGAACACTGAAGCTTTCTTT. This translates into CASSAPGRVMNTEAFF. This chain uses TRBV9 with TRBJ1-1, with D possibly TRBD1 on 5 matching bases. V shed 3 bases and J shed 0 bases, with 15 bases lying between them. Germline CDR1 SGDLS, CDR2 YYNGEE. CDR3 size: 16 residues. The variable domain in full, with the rest retrieved from reference TRBV9 and TRBJ1-1, is DSGVTQTPKHLITATGQRVTLRCSPRSGDLSVYWYQQSLDQGLQFLIQYYNGEERAKGNILERFSAQQFPDLHSELNLSSLELGDSALYFCASSAPGRVMNTEAFFGQGTRLTVV.

The chain carries TRBV19 and TRBJ2-2; the match to TRBD1 covers 10 bases. J lost 4 bases, V lost 4 bases, and 6 bases had no gene match. Germline loops: CDR1 LNHDA, CDR2 SQIVND (reference sequence). The CDR3 extends over 16 amino acids. The CDR3 DNA sequence: TGTGCCAGTAGTACCCCCGGGACAGGGGTCACCGGGGAGCTGTTTTTT. Translation gives CASSTPGTGVTGELFF.

The V call is TRBV27, the J call TRBJ1-4; TRBD1 aligns across 8 bases. After removal of 5 bases from V and 8 bases from J, the junction contained 10 bases not matched to a gene. The CDR3 length is 15 residues. From germline, CDR1 is MNHEY and CDR2 SMNVEV (reference sequence). This CDR3 is CASSPWTGLGEKLFF. CDR3 bases: TGTGCCAGCAGTCCGTGGACAGGGTTGGGGGAAAAACTGTTTTTT.

This chain joins TRBV28 and TRBJ2-7; weak D call: TRBD1 (6 bases). This CDR3 is 10 amino acids long. Germline lookup yields CDR1 MDHEN and CDR2 SYDVKM. The CDR3 coding sequence is TGTCTGCAGGGGCCTCGGGAGCAGTACTTC. This sequence encodes CLQGPREQYF.

The gene calls are TRBV12-1 and TRBJ1-1; the table gives TRBD1 as D, unverified against the DNA. TRBV12-1 is flagged as a pseudogene. CDR3 size: 24 residues. The CDR3 loop reads CASSFASRSYRFPGFREKNTEAFF. DNA of the CDR3: TGTGCCAGCAGCTTTGCGTCTCGTTCTTATCGGTTCCCAGGCTTCCGAGAAAAGAACACTGAAGCTTTCTTT.

This chain joins TRBV6-1 and TRBJ1-5; D may be TRBD1 (6 bases). This CDR3 is 14 amino acids long. The V gene lost 3 bases and the J gene lost 6 bases, with 12 bases spanning the gap. Per germline, CDR1 MNHNS and CDR2 SASEGT. In DNA form, the CDR3 reads TGTGCCAGCAGTGAGCTCAGGGGTGGTCAGCCCCAGCATTTT. Translated: CASSELRGGQPQHF.

The chain joins TRBV24-1 to TRBJ1-2, with 9 bases identical to TRBD1. From germline, CDR1 is KGHDR and CDR2 SFDVKD. The ends lost 3 bases at V and 4 bases at J; junction bases unmatched: 8. This CDR3 has 16 amino acids. CDR3 region: CATSDTRTGEVYGYTF. The CDR3 DNA reads as TGTGCCACCAGTGATACGCGGACAGGGGAGGTCTATGGCTACACCTTC.

V and J are TRBV6-1 and TRBJ2-7; D call uncertain. Germline loops: CDR1 MNHNS, CDR2 SASEGT. The CDR3 is 15 residues long. Trimming removed 2 bases at V and 0 bases at J, with 11 bases between. The CDR3 DNA sequence: TGTGCCAGCAGTGAATCTCCGTTCGACTCCTACGAGCAGTACTTC. Amino acids: CASSESPFDSYEQYF.